This is a list of T cell receptor beta chains from one sample in a study of PD-L1 blockade in urothelial cancer. Some clones are missing from TCRdb's copy, which holds only in-frame ones; the method was immunoSEQ multiplex PCR. The data contain under 20,000 clones, about 83% of them seen just once; the ten biggest clones take up approximately 1.6%. Sequenced here: PBMCs, sampled around atezolizumab (anti-PD-L1) treatment. These receptors were taken from a middle-aged man with urothelial cancer. Both conserved end residues are part of each CDR3. A D gene is named only where the DNA matches it firmly. Rows may omit the clone size; those that give it use once, few, many or a size class.

J: TRBJ2-4
D: TRBD2
V: TRBV7-2
size: once
DNA: TGTGCCAGCAGCTTTGGCGGGGGGGGAAACATTCAGTACTTC
CDR3: CASSFGGGGNIQYF

J: TRBJ1-6
D: .
V: TRBV28
size: .
DNA: TGTGCCAGCAAAGGGGTCGTCGGTTCACCCCTCCACTTT
CDR3: CASKGVVGSPLHF

J: TRBJ2-2
D: .
V: TRBV19
size: .
DNA: TGTGCCAGTAGTGTACAACAACCGTCCGGGGAGCTGTTTTTT
CDR3: CASSVQQPSGELFF

J: TRBJ2-5
D: TRBD1
V: TRBV18
size: .
DNA: TGTGCCAGCTCACCAACCGACAGGGCACCCGAGACCCAGTACTTC
CDR3: CASSPTDRAPETQYF

J: TRBJ2-5
D: TRBD2
V: TRBV19
size: .
DNA: TGTGCCAGTAGTATGGGACTAGCGGGGACCCAGTACTTC
CDR3: CASSMGLAGTQYF

J: TRBJ2-3
D: TRBD2
V: TRBV28
size: .
DNA: TGTGCCAGCAGTTTCTTCTCAGCGGCGGGGGGGCTGAGAATAGATACGCAGTATTTT
CDR3: CASSFFSAAGGLRIDTQYF

J: TRBJ2-1
D: .
V: TRBV2
size: .
DNA: TGTGCCAGCAGTGAAGCGCTTCAGGGGAGAGAGCAGTTCTTC
CDR3: CASSEALQGREQFF

J: TRBJ2-1
D: TRBD1
V: TRBV2
size: .
DNA: TGTGCCAGCTCGACAGGGATGGCCTACAATGAGCAGTTCTTC
CDR3: CASSTGMAYNEQFF

J: TRBJ2-1
D: TRBD1
V: TRBV6-1
size: .
DNA: TGTGCCAGCGTCCGGACAGGGGACTCCTACAATGAGCAGTTCTTC
CDR3: CASVRTGDSYNEQFF

J: TRBJ2-1
D: .
V: TRBV5-5
size: .
DNA: TGTGCCAGCAGCTTGGGGGCGGGTGAGCAGTTCTTC
CDR3: CASSLGAGEQFF

J: TRBJ1-1
D: .
V: TRBV5-1
size: .
DNA: TGCGCCAGCAGCGAATCGACAGGGAACACTGAAGCTTTCTTT
CDR3: CASSESTGNTEAFF

J: TRBJ2-1
D: .
V: TRBV5-1
size: .
DNA: TGCGCCAGCAGCTTGGAGGGGGGGAATTACAATGAGCAGTTCTTC
CDR3: CASSLEGGNYNEQFF

J: TRBJ1-4
D: TRBD1
V: TRBV11-2
size: .
DNA: TGTGCCAGCAGCCTCGGGACAGGGGGCTGGTGGGATGAAAAACTGTTTTTT
CDR3: CASSLGTGGWWDEKLFF

J: TRBJ2-7
D: .
V: TRBV5-6
size: .
DNA: TGTGCCAGCAGCTTTCCCCTCGGCGGGATAGTCTACGAGCAGTACTTC
CDR3: CASSFPLGGIVYEQYF

J: TRBJ2-7
D: .
V: TRBV18
size: .
DNA: TGTGCCAGCTCACCACCTTCCGAGGTGTCCTACGAGCAGTACTTC
CDR3: CASSPPSEVSYEQYF

J: TRBJ1-2
D: .
V: TRBV4-1
size: .
DNA: TGCGCCAGCAGCCAAGTTCAACAGGTCTATGGCTACACCTTC
CDR3: CASSQVQQVYGYTF

J: TRBJ1-6
D: .
V: TRBV2
size: .
DNA: TGTGCCAGCAGTGAAAGGGCGGGAAGGGGACCCCTCCACTTT
CDR3: CASSERAGRGPLHF

J: TRBJ2-3
D: TRBD2
V: TRBV6-4
size: few
DNA: TGTGCCAGCAGTGACTCGAGCGGGGGAGATACGCAGTATTTT
CDR3: CASSDSSGGDTQYF

J: TRBJ1-2
D: TRBD1
V: TRBV5-1
size: .
DNA: TGCGCCAGCAGCTTTAATACCGGGACAGGGGACGGCTACACCTTC
CDR3: CASSFNTGTGDGYTF

J: TRBJ2-1
D: TRBD1
V: TRBV27
size: .
DNA: TGTGCCAGCAGTTCCCCAGCAGGGGGCCACAATGAGCAGTTCTTC
CDR3: CASSSPAGGHNEQFF

J: TRBJ1-2
D: TRBD1
V: TRBV11-2
size: .
DNA: TGTGCCAGCAGCGGGACAGGGGGTAGCTATGGCTACACCTTC
CDR3: CASSGTGGSYGYTF

J: TRBJ1-1
D: .
V: TRBV6-1
size: .
DNA: TGTGCCAGCACCTTGACTGGGAACACTGAAGCTTTCTTT
CDR3: CASTLTGNTEAFF

J: TRBJ2-1
D: .
V: TRBV5-5
size: .
DNA: TGTGCCAGCAGCTTGGCCGGAGCCGCCGGAGTGAATGAGCAGTTCTTC
CDR3: CASSLAGAAGVNEQFF

J: TRBJ1-2
D: .
V: TRBV7-9
size: .
DNA: TGTGCCAGCAGCTTATCAGGGATTGACTATGGCTACACCTTC
CDR3: CASSLSGIDYGYTF

J: TRBJ2-2
D: .
V: TRBV5-1
size: .
DNA: TGCGCCAGCAGCTTCGGGACTTACACCGGGGAGCTGTTTTTT
CDR3: CASSFGTYTGELFF

J: TRBJ2-2
D: TRBD1
V: TRBV6-5
size: .
DNA: TGTGCCAGCAGTTATCTGGACAGGGGAACCGGGGAGCTGTTTTTT
CDR3: CASSYLDRGTGELFF

J: TRBJ1-5
D: TRBD1
V: TRBV19
size: .
DNA: TGTGCCAGTAGTTCCCGGGGACAGGGGGCTTTGTATCAGCCCCAGCATTTT
CDR3: CASSSRGQGALYQPQHF

J: TRBJ2-1
D: TRBD1
V: TRBV5-1
size: .
DNA: TGCGCCAGCAGCAGGGGACAGTCCACCTACAATGAGCAGTTCTTC
CDR3: CASSRGQSTYNEQFF

J: TRBJ1-4
D: .
V: TRBV9
size: .
DNA: TGTGCCAGCAGCTTAACAGGGTCTGGGGAAAAACTGTTTTTT
CDR3: CASSLTGSGEKLFF

J: TRBJ2-5
D: TRBD1
V: TRBV6-1
size: .
DNA: TGTGCCAGCAGTGGGGGTAGGGGGCGCGGGGAGACCCAGTACTTC
CDR3: CASSGGRGRGETQYF

J: TRBJ2-7
D: TRBD2
V: TRBV5-1
size: .
DNA: TGCGCCAGCAGCTCACCTAGCGGCAGCTCCTACGAGCAGTACTTC
CDR3: CASSSPSGSSYEQYF

J: TRBJ2-1
D: TRBD2
V: TRBV6-1
size: .
DNA: TGTGCCAGCAGTGAAAATTACGGCGGGGGGACATACAATGAGCAGTTCTTC
CDR3: CASSENYGGGTYNEQFF

J: TRBJ1-1
D: .
V: TRBV6-5
size: .
DNA: TGTGCCAGCAGCTTCCGACCCGAGGGGAACACTGAAGCTTTCTTT
CDR3: CASSFRPEGNTEAFF

J: TRBJ2-3
D: .
V: TRBV5-4
size: .
DNA: TGTGCCAGCAGCTTGGGGGGGCAGATCCGCACAGATACGCAGTATTTT
CDR3: CASSLGGQIRTDTQYF

J: TRBJ1-1
D: TRBD1
V: TRBV18
size: .
DNA: TGTGCCAGCTCACGGACAGGGGGCTCGAACACTGAAGCTTTCTTT
CDR3: CASSRTGGSNTEAFF

J: TRBJ1-2
D: TRBD1
V: TRBV5-4
size: .
DNA: TGTGCCAGCAGCTTGCCCCGGGACAGAGGAGGCTACACCTTC
CDR3: CASSLPRDRGGYTF

J: TRBJ1-1
D: .
V: TRBV2
size: few
DNA: TGTGCCAGCAGTGGACAAATGAACACTGAAGCTTTCTTT
CDR3: CASSGQMNTEAFF

J: TRBJ2-5
D: TRBD2
V: TRBV6-1
size: .
DNA: TGTGCCAGCAGGGGGACGGGGGGCCAAGAGACCCAGTACTTC
CDR3: CASRGTGGQETQYF

J: TRBJ1-2
D: TRBD1
V: TRBV30
size: few
DNA: TGTGCCTGGAGTACAGGGGGCTATGGCTACACCTTC
CDR3: CAWSTGGYGYTF

J: TRBJ1-2
D: TRBD1
V: TRBV15
size: few
DNA: TGTGCCACCAGCAGAGATAGGGGCAGGGGGACCGGCTACACCTTC
CDR3: CATSRDRGRGTGYTF

J: TRBJ2-7
D: .
V: TRBV30
size: .
DNA: TGTGCCTGGAGTGTAAACGGAGGACCCTCCCACGAGCAGTACTTC
CDR3: CAWSVNGGPSHEQYF

J: TRBJ2-5
D: .
V: TRBV6-6
size: .
DNA: TGTGCCAGCAGTTCTTCAGAAGCGGAGACCCAGTACTTC
CDR3: CASSSSEAETQYF

J: TRBJ1-2
D: .
V: TRBV4-1
size: .
DNA: TGCGCCAGCAGCCAAGGATCCGGGACACCTAACTATGGCTACACCTTC
CDR3: CASSQGSGTPNYGYTF

J: TRBJ2-2
D: .
V: TRBV18
size: .
DNA: TGTGCCAGCTCACCACAACTGTCTTCGGGCGGGGAGCTGTTTTTT
CDR3: CASSPQLSSGGELFF

J: TRBJ2-3
D: TRBD2
V: TRBV7-2
size: .
DNA: TGTGCCAGCAGCTTTCCGGGAGGACTCACAGATACGCAGTATTTT
CDR3: CASSFPGGLTDTQYF

J: TRBJ2-5
D: .
V: TRBV18
size: .
DNA: TGTGCCAGCTCATCCGGGGAGACCCAGTACTTC
CDR3: CASSSGETQYF

J: TRBJ2-1
D: TRBD1
V: TRBV5-1
size: .
DNA: TGCGCCAGCAGCCCGGGACAGAGCTCCTACAATGAGCAGTTCTTC
CDR3: CASSPGQSSYNEQFF

J: TRBJ2-7
D: TRBD2
V: TRBV5-1
size: few
DNA: TGCGCCAGCAGCTTGGCGTCTAGCGGGACTTACGAGCAGTACTTC
CDR3: CASSLASSGTYEQYF

J: TRBJ2-7
D: .
V: TRBV12-5
size: .
DNA: TGTGCTAGTGGTTTTCTCAGGGTTAACGAGCAGTACTTC
CDR3: CASGFLRVNEQYF

J: TRBJ2-5
D: .
V: TRBV7-8
size: few
DNA: TGTGCCAGCAGCACGCAGGTGTACCAAGAGACCCAGTACTTC
CDR3: CASSTQVYQETQYF

J: TRBJ1-1
D: TRBD1
V: TRBV2
size: .
DNA: TGTGCCAGCAGTGATAAAAGACAGGGTAGTTTGGGAGCTTTCTTT
CDR3: CASSDKRQGSLGAFF

J: TRBJ1-1
D: TRBD1
V: TRBV5-1
size: .
DNA: TGCGCCAGCAGCTTGGTGGGACAGGGGGCCGTAGCTTTCTTT
CDR3: CASSLVGQGAVAFF